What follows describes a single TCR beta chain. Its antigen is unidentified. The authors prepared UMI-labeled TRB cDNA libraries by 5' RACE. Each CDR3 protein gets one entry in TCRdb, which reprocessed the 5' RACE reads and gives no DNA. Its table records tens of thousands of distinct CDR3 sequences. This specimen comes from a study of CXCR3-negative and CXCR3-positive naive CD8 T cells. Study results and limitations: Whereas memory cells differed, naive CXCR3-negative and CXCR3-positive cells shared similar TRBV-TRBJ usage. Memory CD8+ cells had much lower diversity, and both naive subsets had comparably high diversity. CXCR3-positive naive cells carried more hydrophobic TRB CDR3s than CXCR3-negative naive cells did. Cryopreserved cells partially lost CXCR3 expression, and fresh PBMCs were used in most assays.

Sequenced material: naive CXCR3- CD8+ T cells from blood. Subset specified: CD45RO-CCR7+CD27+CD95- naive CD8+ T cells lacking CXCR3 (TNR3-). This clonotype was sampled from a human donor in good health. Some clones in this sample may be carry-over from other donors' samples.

CDR3 sequence reads: CASSFQGRETQYF. The V gene is TRBV28, the J gene TRBJ2-5; the D call from TCRdb, TRBD1, cannot be confirmed without DNA. CDR1 and CDR2 (germline): MDHEN, SYDVKM. The CDR3 has 13 residues. Drawing the rest from reference TRBV28 and TRBJ2-5, the complete variable domain is DVKVTQSSRYLVKRTGEKVFLECVQDMDHENMFWYRQDPGLGLRLIYFSYDVKMKEKGDIPEGYSVSREKKERFSLILESASTNQTSMYLCASSFQGRETQYFGPGTRLLVL.